Below are 25 T cell receptor beta chains sequenced from a single sample in a study of cytomegalovirus exposure and HLA in healthy donors. Using immunoSEQ multiplex PCR, the repertoire was profiled, and TCRdb retains in-frame clones only, with some absent. The sample holds about 130,000 clones, roughly 91% seen once. The specimen sequenced was PBMCs. These receptors came from a man in his thirties or forties in good health and CMV-seronegative.

The CDR3 loop is CASSMRTGEGRGYTF. The CDR3 DNA follows: TGTGCCAGTAGTATGCGGACAGGGGAGGGTCGTGGCTACACCTTC. The chain couples TRBV19 to TRBJ1-2; 9 bases match TRBD1. The germline V gene encodes CDR1 LNHDA and CDR2 SQIVND (reference sequence). Trimming removed 3 bases from V and 7 bases from J; junction bases left unmatched: 9. The CDR3 consists of 15 residues.

This clone has a handful of counts. The gene calls are TRBV19 and TRBJ1-6; 8 bases are a match to TRBD1. The V and J ends lost 6 bases and 5 bases, in that order; junction bases with no gene match: 0. There are 13 residues in the CDR3. The V gene's germline CDR1 is LNHDA and CDR2 SQIVND (reference sequence). Here the CDR3 reads CASRTGDNSPLHF. The DNA for the CDR3 is TGTGCCAGTAGGACAGGGGATAATTCACCCCTCCACTTT.

This chain uses TRBV7-2 with TRBJ1-1; TRBD1 is a possible D gene (5 bases). There are 11 residues in the CDR3. V lost 5 bases and J 8 bases, leaving 9 bases between the germline ends. Germline lookup yields CDR1 SGHTA and CDR2 FQGNSA. DNA of the CDR3: TGTGCCAGCAGCAGATACAGGGAAGCTTTCTTT. As protein: CASSRYREAFF.

V and J are TRBV9 and TRBJ2-2, with 7 bases identical to TRBD2. The CDR3 is made up of 19 amino acids. The germline CDR1 and CDR2 sequences are SGDLS and YYNGEE. The J segment lost 4 bases and the V segment lost 0 bases, leaving 15 bases of the junction unmatched. The CDR3 DNA reads TGTGCCAGCAGCGTAGCCAATCGGACACCGGGGGGTCCCACCGGGGAGCTGTTTTTT. It specifies CASSVANRTPGGPTGELFF. The full variable domain, with the rest looked up from reference TRBV9 and TRBJ2-2, is DSGVTQTPKHLITATGQRVTLRCSPRSGDLSVYWYQQSLDQGLQFLIQYYNGEERAKGNILERFSAQQFPDLHSELNLSSLELGDSALYFCASSVANRTPGGPTGELFFGEGSRLTVL.

In its sample, this clone was seen once. The V and J genes are TRBV7-7 and TRBJ2-5; 14 nucleotides align to TRBD2. J lost 4 bases, V lost 5 bases, and 6 bases had no gene match. The CDR3 runs 16 residues. Per the germline V gene, CDR1 is SSHAT and CDR2 is FNYEAQ (reference sequence). CDR3: CASSTHGTSGGETQYF. As DNA, the CDR3 is TGTGCCAGCAGCACCCACGGGACTAGCGGGGGAGAGACCCAGTACTTC. Variable domain in full (rest from reference TRBV7-7 and TRBJ2-5): GAGVSQSPRYKVTKRGQDVTLRCDPISSHATLYWYQQALGQGPEFLTYFNYEAQPDKSGLPSDRFSAERPEGSISTLTIQRTEQRDSAMYRCASSTHGTSGGETQYFGPGTRLLVL.

CDR3 protein: CASSSTGPGARQHF. CDR3 nucleotide sequence: TGTGCCAGCAGTAGTACAGGGCCAGGGGCGAGACAGCATTTT. The V and J genes are TRBV7-2 and TRBJ1-5, with D perhaps matching TRBD1 (6 bases). Trimming took off 6 bases at V and 13 bases at J, with 22 bases between the two ends. CDR3 size: 14 residues. Germline assignment: CDR1 SGHTA and CDR2 FQGNSA.

The chain joins TRBV19 to TRBJ1-1; D is uncertain. This CDR3 has 16 amino acids. Trimming took off 5 bases at V and 1 base at J, with 17 bases between the two ends. Looked up from germline, CDR1 is LNHDA and CDR2 is SQIVND (reference sequence). In nucleotides, the CDR3 is TGTGCCAGTAGTCTAGTGCCGACTTACGGGAACACTGAAGCTTTCTTT. This gives the protein CASSLVPTYGNTEAFF.

This rearrangement joins TRBV10-3 to TRBJ1-1, with D possibly being TRBD1 (6 bases). The germline gives CDR1 ENHRY, CDR2 SYGVKD. The CDR3 contains 13 residues. V shed 6 bases and J shed 1 base, with 9 bases lying between them. The CDR3 loop is CAISLTGNTEAFF. The CDR3 region has the DNA TGTGCCATCAGCCTGACAGGGAACACTGAAGCTTTCTTT.

This sequence joins TRBV28 and TRBJ2-7; D perhaps matches TRBD1 (6 bases). Germline V lookup: CDR1 MDHEN, CDR2 SYDVKM. V dropped 3 bases and J dropped 5 bases, with 11 bases sitting between them. This CDR3 region has 13 residues. In DNA form, the CDR3 reads TGTGCCAGCAGTTTCGAGGGGGAGAACGAGCAGTACTTC. Translation gives CASSFEGENEQYF.

This clone appeared a few times. The V and J genes are TRBV9 and TRBJ1-5; D is unclear. V was pared by 0 bases and J by 2 bases, with 9 bases between. CDR3 size: 15 residues. Germline CDR1 reads SGDLS; CDR2 reads YYNGEE. The CDR3 bases are TGTGCCAGCAGCGTAGACGGGTCGCGCAATCAGCCCCAGCATTTT. As protein: CASSVDGSRNQPQHF.

V gene TRBV18 combines with J gene TRBJ1-1; possible D gene TRBD1, 5 bases. The CDR3 extends over 15 amino acids. The V end was cut by 5 bases, the J end by 0 bases, with 13 bases between. Germline-derived CDR1 and CDR2 are KGHSH and LQKENI. CDR3 in DNA: TGTGCCAGCTCAGAAAGGGGCGACATGAACACTGAAGCTTTCTTT. This gives the protein CASSERGDMNTEAFF.

V is TRBV6-1 and J is TRBJ1-5; 7 bases line up with TRBD1. Germline V CDR1 and CDR2: MNHNS, SASEGT. This CDR3 contains 14 residues. After removal of 8 bases from V and 11 bases from J, the junction contained 15 bases not matched to a gene. The CDR3 protein is CASGQDMPLRSQHF. DNA for the CDR3: TGTGCCAGCGGACAGGACATGCCTCTTAGGTCCCAGCATTTT.

The genes are TRBV6-6 and TRBJ2-5; D may be TRBD1 (5 bases). Trimming took off 5 bases at V and 4 bases at J, with 8 bases between the two ends. The CDR3 length is 12 residues. In germline, CDR1 is MNHNY, CDR2 SVGAGI (reference sequence). The CDR3 here is CASSQGRETQYF. The DNA for the CDR3 is TGTGCCAGCAGTCAGGGTCGAGAGACCCAGTACTTC.

The gene calls are TRBV9 and TRBJ2-7; 8 bases agree with TRBD1. Looked up from germline, CDR1 is SGDLS and CDR2 is YYNGEE. Unmatched junction bases numbered 10, after V lost 2 bases and J lost 0 bases. The CDR3 runs 17 residues. CDR3 DNA sequence: TGTGCCAGCAGCGTTGGACAGGGTGGTTGGAGCTCCTACGAGCAGTACTTC. This gives the protein CASSVGQGGWSSYEQYF. Full variable domain (outside the CDR3, taken from reference TRBV9 and TRBJ2-7): DSGVTQTPKHLITATGQRVTLRCSPRSGDLSVYWYQQSLDQGLQFLIQYYNGEERAKGNILERFSAQQFPDLHSELNLSSLELGDSALYFCASSVGQGGWSSYEQYFGPGTRLTVT.

This chain joins TRBV2 and TRBJ2-3; D perhaps matches TRBD2 (7 bases). Germline CDR1 SNHLY, CDR2 FYNNEI. This CDR3 spans 15 amino acids. V lost 3 bases to trimming and J lost 2 bases, with 12 bases between them. The CDR3 DNA follows: TGTGCCAGCAGTGACGAGGGGGGGGCCACAGATACGCAGTATTTT. Translated, it gives CASSDEGGATDTQYF.

The chain combines TRBV7-9 with TRBJ2-1; D is unresolved. CDR3 length equals 13 residues. Germline CDR1 is SEHNR and CDR2 is FQNEAQ (reference sequence). V lost 5 bases, J lost 8 bases, and 13 bases lay in between. CDR3 in amino acids: CASSDSNSDEQFF. As DNA, the CDR3 is TGTGCCAGCAGCGATTCCAATTCGGATGAGCAGTTCTTC.

The chain uses TRBV7-9 and TRBJ2-1; TRBD2 is a possible D gene (5 bases). Trimming shortened V by 5 bases and J by 7 bases, and 15 bases separated the two germline ends. The CDR3 contains 14 residues. The germline V gene encodes CDR1 SEHNR and CDR2 FQNEAQ (reference sequence). The CDR3 region is CASSVRDHWNEQFF. Written as DNA, the CDR3 is TGTGCCAGCAGCGTCCGGGATCACTGGAATGAGCAGTTCTTC.

J is TRBJ2-1 and V is TRBV9, with 16 bases that match TRBD2. The CDR3 is 18 residues long. Germline V gene lookup returns CDR1 SGDLS and CDR2 YYNGEE. V was pared by 4 bases and J by 8 bases, with 12 bases of the junction left unmatched. The CDR3 DNA reads as TGTGCCAGCAGCTCACGCGGGACTAGCGGGGGGGCCGGCGATGAGCAGTTCTTC. Protein product: CASSSRGTSGGAGDEQFF.

The V gene is TRBV6-5, the J gene TRBJ1-1, with D possibly being TRBD1 (5 bases). The CDR3 covers 16 residues. V dropped 1 base and J dropped 5 bases, with 17 bases sitting between them. Germline V CDR1 and CDR2: MNHEY, SVGAGI. The CDR3 DNA is TGTGCCAGCAGTTACTACTCGGGGAGGGGATGGACTGAAGCTTTCTTT. Protein product: CASSYYSGRGWTEAFF.

The chain couples TRBV2 to TRBJ2-7, with a tentative D call TRBD1 (5 bases). This CDR3 contains 15 residues. V gave up 10 bases and J gave up 3 bases, with 22 bases separating them. CDR1 is SNHLY and CDR2 is FYNNEI in the germline V gene. CDR3 in amino acids: CAIRGRAAPHYEQYF. The DNA for the CDR3 is TGTGCCATAAGGGGCCGGGCAGCTCCCCACTACGAGCAGTACTTC.

This clone came up a few times. This sequence joins TRBV7-7 and TRBJ2-2; 7 bases fit TRBD1. CDR1 is SSHAT and CDR2 is FNYEAQ in the germline V gene (reference sequence). The CDR3 is made up of 14 amino acids. V lost 4 bases to trimming and J lost 8 bases; unmatched junction nucleotides: 7. This CDR3 reads CASSSNRGVGELFF. The CDR3 DNA follows: TGTGCCAGCAGCTCGAACAGGGGTGTGGGGGAGCTGTTTTTT.

The chain combines TRBV5-1 with TRBJ1-2; TRBD1 is a possible D gene (5 bases). Trimming left V 2 bases short and J 2 bases short, with 10 bases between. This CDR3 region has 14 residues. Germline loops: CDR1 SGHRS, CDR2 YFSETQ. CDR3 protein: CASSFGPGNYGYTF. DNA of the CDR3: TGCGCCAGCAGCTTTGGTCCAGGGAACTATGGCTACACCTTC.

V usage is TRBV7-6 and J usage is TRBJ2-7; perhaps TRBD2 as D (5 bases). The CDR3 loop spans 13 amino acids. Trimming cost V 5 bases and J 5 bases, with 13 bases left between them. Per the germline V gene, CDR1 is SGHVS and CDR2 is FNYEAQ. Written as DNA, the CDR3 is TGTGCCAGCAGCCTTGGTGGGAGAGACGAGCAGTACTTC. It translates to CASSLGGRDEQYF.

The sample holds one count of this clone. J is TRBJ2-3 and V is TRBV5-1, with 8 bases lining up with TRBD2. Germline CDR1 reads SGHRS; CDR2 reads YFSETQ. The CDR3 is 15 residues long. With 2 bases clipped from V and 4 bases from J, the junction kept 6 bases outside the gene matches. As DNA, the CDR3 is TGCGCCAGCAGCTTACAACCGGGGGGGCCAGATACGCAGTATTTT. Protein sequence: CASSLQPGGPDTQYF.

The V and J genes are TRBV7-6 and TRBJ2-7, with D maybe TRBD1 (7 bases). V was cut by 0 bases and J by 4 bases, with 16 bases left in between. From germline, CDR1 is SGHVS and CDR2 FNYEAQ. The CDR3 spans 16 residues. The DNA for the CDR3 is TGTGCCAGCAGCTTAGCGGTGGCAGGGGGGCCATACGAGCAGTACTTC. Amino acid sequence: CASSLAVAGGPYEQYF.